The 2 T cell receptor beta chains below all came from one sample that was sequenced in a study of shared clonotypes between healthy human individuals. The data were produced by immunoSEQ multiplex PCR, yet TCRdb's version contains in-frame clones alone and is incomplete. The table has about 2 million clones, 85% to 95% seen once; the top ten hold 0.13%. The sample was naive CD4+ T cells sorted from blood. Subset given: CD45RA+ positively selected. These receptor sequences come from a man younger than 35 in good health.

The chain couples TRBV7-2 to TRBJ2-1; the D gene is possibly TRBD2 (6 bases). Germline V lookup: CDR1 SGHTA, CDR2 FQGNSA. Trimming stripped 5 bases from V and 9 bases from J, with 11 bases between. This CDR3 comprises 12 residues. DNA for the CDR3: TGTGCCAGCAGCAGGGACTTGGGTGAGCAGTTCTTC. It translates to CASSRDLGEQFF.

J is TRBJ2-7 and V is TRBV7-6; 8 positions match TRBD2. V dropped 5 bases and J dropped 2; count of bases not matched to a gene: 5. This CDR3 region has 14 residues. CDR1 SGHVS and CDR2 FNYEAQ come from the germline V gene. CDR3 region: CASSLSGATYEQYF. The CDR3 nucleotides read TGTGCCAGCAGCCTTAGCGGGGCTACCTACGAGCAGTACTTC.